This passage covers 4 T cell receptor beta chains from one sample sequenced in a study of cytomegalovirus exposure and HLA in healthy donors. This PCR relied on a set of 60 Vbeta primers and 13 Jbeta primers. Method: immunoSEQ multiplex PCR; TCRdb's copy keeps in-frame clones and lacks some. The sample has 70,000 to 80,000 clones; roughly four fifths are singletons. Sequencing was carried out using PBMCs. The source of these receptors is a man aged 18 to 29 in good health and CMV-seronegative.

As regards this clone: This sequence is one base from a far larger clone and is likely a read error. This same CDR3 is encoded by further DNA sequences in the sample. The chain recombines TRBV6-4 with TRBJ1-2, with a possible D match to TRBD1 (6 bases). The CDR3 runs 13 residues. Germline V gene data show CDR1 as MRHNA and CDR2 as SNTAGT. CDR3 residues: CASSSAATGGYTF. The CDR3, as DNA: TGTGCCAGCAGCTCGGCCGCGACAGGTGGCTACACCTTT.

This chain uses TRBV7-9 with TRBJ2-5; 9 nucleotides align to TRBD1. Per the germline V gene, CDR1 is SEHNR and CDR2 is FQNEAQ (reference sequence). There are 13 residues in the CDR3. V lost 5 bases and J lost 4; bases outside the gene matches: 2. The DNA of the CDR3 is TGTGCCAGCAGCGTGGGACAGGGAGAGACCCAGTACTTC. This codes for CASSVGQGETQYF.

V and J are TRBV2 and TRBJ2-7; TRBD2 agrees at 10 bases. V lost 6 bases, J lost 6 bases, and 11 bases stayed unmatched. Per the germline V gene, CDR1 is SNHLY and CDR2 is FYNNEI. The CDR3 spans 15 residues. CDR3 sequence reads: CASRVLAGEEGEQYF. The CDR3 nucleotides read TGTGCCAGCAGGGTTCTAGCGGGAGAGGAAGGCGAGCAGTACTTC.

The rearrangement joins TRBV10-2 to TRBJ2-3; 11 nucleotides line up with TRBD2. V lost 6 bases, J lost 0 bases, and 2 bases stayed unmatched. Germline loops: CDR1 WSHSY, CDR2 SAAADI. CDR3 length: 15 amino acids. This CDR3 is CASRGTSGSTDTQYF. The CDR3 DNA reads as TGCGCCAGCAGGGGGACTAGCGGTAGCACAGATACGCAGTATTTT.